This T cell receptor (beta chain) appears in the sequencing data of a study of neurological immune-mediated disorders. There are 14 residues in the CDR3. Germline CDR1 and CDR2: SGHRS and YFSETQ. Trimming took off 0 bases at V and 10 bases at J, with 14 bases between the two ends. TCRdb reprocessed the 5' RACE reads via MiXCR and lists one record per CDR3 protein. The data show some 95,000 distinct CDR3 sequences, 3.5% seen once. This clonotype was detected ten times or more. This chain joins TRBV5-1 and TRBJ2-1; no clear D gene. The specimen was PBMCs. The origin of this receptor is a young woman with multiple sclerosis. The CDR3 protein is CASSLGVAEEEQFF. The CDR3 DNA sequence: TGCGCCAGCAGCTTGGGAGTAGCAGAAGAGGAGCAGTTCTTC.